This T cell receptor (beta chain) was found in a study of CD8+CD57+ T cells in acquired aplastic anemia. Overall study: The average for DNA from sorted CD4+ and CD8+ cells was around 3.4 ug.

In this sample, this clonotype turned up a few times. Profiles of TCR beta VDJ and CDR3 were generated from a genomic DNA template. TCRdb fed the reads into MiXCR, producing one record per CDR3 protein. The profile shows more than 100,000 distinct CDR3 sequences, around 48% of them singletons. The CDR3 consists of 18 residues. The germline V and J ends were trimmed by 1 base and 1 base, with 16 bases remaining between them. CDR1 and CDR2 (germline): MNHNS, SASEGT. This clonotype was sampled from a human donor in good health, serving as a control. Sequencing was carried out using sorted CD4+, CD8+, or CD8+CD57+ T cells (not recorded which) from PBMCs. The chain has TRBV6-1 and TRBJ2-2; D may be TRBD2 (6 bases). CDR3 DNA sequence: TGTGCCAGCAGTGAAGTGGCGGGGATCACTCAGAACACCGGGGAGCTGTTTTTT. Its protein product is CASSEVAGITQNTGELFF.